Below, one T cell receptor (beta chain) is given with its context. The CDR3 has 19 amino acids. Looked up from germline, CDR1 is SGHKS and CDR2 is YYEKEE (reference sequence). V was shortened by 1 base and J by 5 bases, with 27 bases between the two germline ends. One entry per CDR3 protein, called by TCRdb with MiXCR from the RT-PCR reads. The repertoire includes more than 550,000 distinct CDR3 sequences, more than 13% of them detected once, and 3.6% sits in the top ten. Material for sequencing was memory CD4+ T cells from blood. This sequence was found in a female donor in good health, serving as a healthy control. This chain uses TRBV5-5 with TRBJ2-5; D ambiguous. The CDR3 here is CASSLNFDSVPQVWETQYF. The CDR3 DNA is TGTGCCAGCAGCTTGAATTTCGACTCGGTTCCCCAAGTTTGGGAGACCCAGTACTTC.